Below, 6 T cell receptor beta chains from the same sample are listed, as sequenced in a study of cytomegalovirus exposure and HLA in healthy donors. The data were produced by immunoSEQ multiplex PCR, yet TCRdb's version contains in-frame clones alone and is incomplete. The sample holds 100,000 or so clones, 87% seen once. The material sequenced was PBMCs. Receptors originate from a woman aged 25 to 45 in good health and CMV-seronegative.

This rearrangement joins TRBV29-1 to TRBJ2-7; TRBD1 matches at 10 bases. J lost 3 bases, V lost 1 base, and 3 bases had no gene match. The CDR3 is 14 amino acids. Germline V gene lookup returns CDR1 SQVTM and CDR2 ANQGSEA. CDR3 DNA: TGCAGCGTTGAAGGGACAGGGGGTATCTACGAGCAGTACTTC. This encodes CSVEGTGGIYEQYF.

The J gene is TRBJ2-5, the V gene TRBV29-1, with D possibly TRBD1 on 5 matching bases. This CDR3 has 12 residues. CDR1 SQVTM and CDR2 ANQGSEA come from the germline V gene. V was clipped by 4 bases and J by 5 bases, with 11 bases between them. The DNA for the CDR3 is TGCAGCGTTGGTAAGGGGCATGAGACCCAGTACTTC. Its protein is CSVGKGHETQYF.

This clone was counted between two and nine times. The chain recombines TRBV2 with TRBJ2-1, with D uncertain. The germline V gene encodes CDR1 SNHLY and CDR2 FYNNEI. The CDR3 runs to 12 residues. V was trimmed by 3 bases and J by 4 bases, leaving 4 bases between them. CDR3 nucleotides: TGTGCCAGCAGTGACCTTTACAATGAGCAGTTCTTC. Translated: CASSDLYNEQFF.

For the CDR3, the DNA is TGTGCCAGCAGCTTCGGGACTCTTCCCTACGAGCAGTACTTC. Protein sequence: CASSFGTLPYEQYF. The J gene is TRBJ2-7, the V gene TRBV5-8, with D perhaps TRBD2 (6 bases). Germline V gives CDR1 SGHTS, CDR2 YDEGEE. The CDR3 loop spans 14 amino acids. Trimming left V 2 bases short and J 2 bases short, with 11 bases between.

V is TRBV13 and J is TRBJ1-5, with D uncertain. Germline V gives CDR1 PRHDT, CDR2 FYEKMQ (reference sequence). This CDR3 has 16 amino acids. V lost 0 bases and J 4 bases, leaving 13 bases between the germline ends. The CDR3 region is CASSLGPGRTNQPQHF. As DNA, the CDR3 is TGTGCCAGCAGCTTAGGCCCTGGACGGACTAATCAGCCCCAGCATTTT.

This clone was observed once. The J gene is TRBJ1-2, the V gene TRBV29-1; D ambiguous. CDR3 length: 13 residues. Germline lookup yields CDR1 SQVTM and CDR2 ANQGSEA. The V end was cut by 6 bases, the J end by 2 bases, with 13 bases between. CDR3 loop: CSVPRTDNYGYTF. The CDR3 bases are TGCAGCGTACCCAGGACTGACAACTATGGCTACACCTTC.